This entry features one TCR beta chain sequence. Its cognate antigen is unknown. This sample was included in a study of cytomegalovirus exposure and HLA in healthy donors. Overall study: It was reported in a later analysis that the same platform had been used for the 120 validation repertoires as for the approximately 700 first-cohort repertoires.

Per the germline V gene, CDR1 is LNHDA and CDR2 is SQIVND (reference sequence). With 3 bases removed from V and 1 base from J, the gap between germline ends came to 12 bases. The CDR3 is made up of 15 amino acids. The assay was immunoSEQ multiplex PCR, and TCRdb's table has in-frame clones only and misses some. This sample has over 150,000 clones, with approximately 86% found just once. Overall study results and limits: According to reports, the classifier identified cytomegalovirus status with high specificity and sensitivity. There were 150 to 200 TCR beta chains listed as cytomegalovirus-associated. Specific recognition of CMV antigens was confirmed in vitro for a few chains (all CMV-associated).

This receptor was identified in a man aged 18 to 30 in good health and CMV-seropositive. V is TRBV19 and J is TRBJ1-2; a possible D gene is TRBD1 (6 bases). Sequenced input: PBMCs. CDR3 loop: CASSIETGINYGYTF. CDR3 nucleotide sequence: TGTGCCAGTAGTATTGAAACAGGGATTAACTATGGCTACACCTTC.